This T cell receptor (beta chain) stems from a study of prognosis after radiotherapy for stage I lung cancer. Study information: Delivery of radiotherapy was by SBRT in 3 to 5 fractions at a biologically effective dose of at least 100 Gy. None of the patients had concurrent treatment alongside stereotactic body radiotherapy.

Starting from genomic DNA, TCR beta CDR3 was amplified through two-round multiplex PCR. First-round PCR used primers specific to each TRBV and TRBJ gene. TCRdb used MiXCR to reprocess the multiplex PCR reads, holding one entry per CDR3 protein. Of about 35,000 distinct CDR3 sequences in the sample, approximately 35% were seen once. Disease was node-negative on CT and PET/CT in all patients; none had prior chemotherapy, radiotherapy or other malignancies. Germline loops: CDR1 DFQATT, CDR2 SNEGSKA (reference sequence). V was trimmed by 3 bases and J by 2 bases, leaving 23 bases between them. The CDR3 has 17 residues. This clonotype was recorded many times.

This clonotype originated in a donor at least 50 years old with non-small cell lung cancer. The sample was PBMCs, taken before or after stereotactic body radiation therapy (not recorded which). The gene calls are TRBV20-1 and TRBJ2-7, with D hard to call. The CDR3 region is CSARVSRVTPRAYEQYF. DNA for the CDR3: TGCAGTGCTAGGGTTTCCCGGGTTACCCCTCGGGCCTACGAGCAGTACTTC.